The 20 T cell receptor beta chains below were found in one sample sequenced in a study of cytomegalovirus exposure and HLA in healthy donors. 60 Vbeta and 13 Jbeta primers were used in PCR. Method: immunoSEQ multiplex PCR; TCRdb's copy keeps in-frame clones and lacks some. The sample consists of a few hundred thousand clones, roughly four fifths of them appearing once. Sequencing was carried out using PBMCs. The receptors originated from a girl between 5 and 17 years old in good health and CMV-seronegative.

The gene calls are TRBV4-2 and TRBJ1-2, with no clear D. CDR1 is LGHNA and CDR2 is YNFKEQ in the germline V gene. There are 11 residues in the CDR3. The V gene lost 3 bases and the J gene lost 6 bases, with 5 bases spanning the gap. The CDR3 sequence is CASSQQDGYTF. The CDR3 DNA sequence: TGTGCCAGCAGCCAGCAGGATGGCTACACCTTC.

V usage is TRBV9 and J usage is TRBJ2-5; 7 bases are a match to TRBD2. The CDR3 is 14 residues long. V lost 1 base and J lost 7; bases outside the gene matches: 7. Germline-derived CDR1 and CDR2 are SGDLS and YYNGEE. CDR3 nucleotides: TGTGCCAGCAGCGTATCTGGGGGGGTTGGGACCCAGTACTTC. As protein: CASSVSGGVGTQYF.

The rearrangement uses TRBV2 and TRBJ1-6; possible D gene TRBD1, 5 bases. The V gene lost 7 bases and the J gene lost 11 bases, with 18 bases spanning the gap. The germline gives CDR1 SNHLY, CDR2 FYNNEI. The CDR3 sequence is 14 residues long. The CDR3 protein is CASKSLQDSAPLHF. The CDR3, as DNA: TGTGCCAGCAAATCACTACAGGATTCCGCACCCCTCCACTTT.

The chain carries TRBV5-4 and TRBJ1-2; a possible D gene is TRBD1 (5 bases). V lost 0 bases to trimming and J lost 1 base, with 13 bases between them. Germline V lookup: CDR1 SGHNT, CDR2 YYREEE (reference sequence). This CDR3 has 16 residues. The CDR3: CASSLEGPGFNYGYTF. The CDR3 DNA follows: TGTGCCAGCAGCTTGGAGGGGCCAGGGTTTAACTATGGCTACACCTTC.

This clone showed up just once. V and J are TRBV27 and TRBJ1-5; the D is unclear. V lost 3 bases, J lost 2 bases, and 14 bases lay in between. Germline CDR1 and CDR2: MNHEY and SMNVEV (reference sequence). This CDR3 spans 16 amino acids. CDR3 amino acids: CASSLRREFGNQPQHF. The DNA of the CDR3 is TGTGCCAGCAGTTTGAGGCGCGAATTTGGCAATCAGCCCCAGCATTTT.

The rearrangement uses TRBV7-9 and TRBJ2-7; TRBD2 matches at 10 bases. This CDR3 region has 16 residues. Trimming took 6 bases from V and 1 from J; bases not matched to a gene: 9. Looked up from germline, CDR1 is SEHNR and CDR2 is FQNEAQ (reference sequence). The CDR3 nucleotides are TGTGCCAGCAGTCAACGTTGGACTAGCGGTTCCTACGAGCAGTACTTC. As protein: CASSQRWTSGSYEQYF.

The V gene is TRBV4-2, the J gene TRBJ2-2; 7 bases are shared with TRBD1. CDR3 length: 18 residues. CDR1 is LGHNA, CDR2 YNFKEQ, per germline. Losses at the gene ends were 0 bases for V and 0 bases for J; bases not matched to a gene: 7. The CDR3 sequence: CASSQDRRDSPNTGELFF. The CDR3, as DNA: TGTGCCAGCAGCCAAGATCGAAGGGACAGCCCGAACACCGGGGAGCTGTTTTTT.

The chain has TRBV18 and TRBJ1-6; 8 nucleotides match TRBD1. This CDR3 contains 16 residues. Germline CDR1 reads KGHSH; CDR2 reads LQKENI. V was clipped by 1 base and J by 6 bases; unmatched bases: 5. The CDR3 nucleotides are TGTGCCAGCTCACCACGACAGGGGTCAGGTAATTCACCCCTCCACTTT. It is translated as CASSPRQGSGNSPLHF.

The chain employs TRBV6-1 and TRBJ1-1; TRBD1 might be the D (6 bases). Germline lookup yields CDR1 MNHNS and CDR2 SASEGT. The CDR3 has 13 amino acids. V shed 1 base and J shed 11 bases, with 14 bases lying between them. The DNA of the CDR3 is TGTGCCAGCAGTGAAGACCGGGACATGGGGGCTTTCTTT. The encoded protein is CASSEDRDMGAFF.

This sequence joins TRBV5-1 and TRBJ2-7; 7 bases line up with TRBD1. From germline, CDR1 is SGHRS and CDR2 YFSETQ. The CDR3 covers 15 residues. J was trimmed by 5 bases and V by 0 bases; bases with no gene match: 8. CDR3 DNA sequence: TGCGCCAGCAGCTTGGTAACAGGGGTTTTGCACGAGCAGTACTTC. This gives the protein CASSLVTGVLHEQYF.

This rearrangement joins TRBV5-1 to TRBJ1-1, with D maybe TRBD1 (5 bases). This CDR3 comprises 14 residues. The germline gives CDR1 SGHRS, CDR2 YFSETQ. Trimming cost V 6 bases and J 11 bases, with 23 bases left between them. The CDR3 loop reads CASTPGTGVSRAFF. Written as DNA, the CDR3 is TGCGCCAGCACCCCTGGGACGGGGGTGTCGCGGGCTTTCTTT.

The sample holds one count of this clone. The chain uses TRBV9 and TRBJ1-1, with D possibly being TRBD1 (6 bases). This CDR3 comprises 15 residues. CDR1 SGDLS and CDR2 YYNGEE come from the germline V gene. Trimming left V 0 bases short and J 1 base short, with 10 bases between. The CDR3 is CASSVAPDRNTEAFF. The CDR3 nucleotides are TGTGCCAGCAGCGTAGCCCCGGACAGGAACACTGAAGCTTTCTTT.

The chain combines TRBV5-1 with TRBJ1-2; a weak D match, TRBD1 (6 bases). Trimming pared 0 bases from V and 2 bases from J, leaving 8 bases between. This CDR3 spans 14 amino acids. Germline lookup yields CDR1 SGHRS and CDR2 YFSETQ. The CDR3: CASSLGDINYGYTF. The DNA of the CDR3 is TGCGCCAGCAGCTTGGGGGACATCAACTATGGCTACACCTTC.

This clone is a singleton in its sample. The J gene is TRBJ1-1, the V gene TRBV30; tentative D call: TRBD1 (5 bases). The CDR3 is made up of 13 amino acids. The V and J ends lost 0 bases and 10 bases respectively, with 15 bases between them. Germline CDR1 and CDR2: GTSNPN and SVGIG (reference sequence). The CDR3 reads CAWSVQGLGGAFF. As DNA, the CDR3 is TGTGCCTGGAGTGTACAAGGATTGGGGGGAGCTTTCTTT.

This clone was seen a few times. The V and J genes are TRBV5-6 and TRBJ2-5; D might be TRBD2 (5 bases). The V and J ends lost 0 bases and 5 bases respectively, with 14 bases between them. Germline lookup yields CDR1 SGHDT and CDR2 YYEEEE. The CDR3 totals 15 residues. This chain's CDR3 is CASSLGHVGVETQYF. The CDR3 nucleotides read TGTGCCAGCAGCTTGGGGCACGTCGGGGTTGAGACCCAGTACTTC.

CDR3 region: CASSPRGSGPYEQYF. CDR3 nucleotide sequence: TGTGCCAGCAGCCCCCGAGGTAGCGGACCGTACGAGCAGTACTTC. The chain links TRBV9 to TRBJ2-7, with D perhaps matching TRBD2 (6 bases). In germline, CDR1 is SGDLS, CDR2 YYNGEE. V lost 4 bases, J lost 4 bases, and 18 bases lay in between. The CDR3 consists of 15 residues.

This clone was picked up a small number of times. The chain carries TRBV5-6 and TRBJ2-7, with a possible D match to TRBD1 (6 bases). Trimming took 1 base from V and 3 from J, leaving 14 bases between them. CDR3 length: 15 residues. Germline loops: CDR1 SGHDT, CDR2 YYEEEE. This CDR3 is CASSLTPARGYEQYF. CDR3 in DNA: TGTGCCAGCAGCTTGACCCCTGCCAGGGGCTACGAGCAGTACTTC. The full variable domain, with the rest looked up from reference TRBV5-6 and TRBJ2-7, is DAGVTQSPTHLIKTRGQQVTLRCSPKSGHDTVSWYQQALGQGPQFIFQYYEEEERQRGNFPDRFSGHQFPNYSSELNVNALLLGDSALYLCASSLTPARGYEQYFGPGTRLTVT.

This chain joins TRBV7-2 and TRBJ2-5; 7 bases match TRBD1. The V and J ends lost 1 base and 4 bases, in that order; junction bases with no gene match: 6. This CDR3 spans 15 amino acids. Per germline, CDR1 SGHTA and CDR2 FQGNSA. The chain's CDR3 is CASSLVLNRGETQYF. CDR3 nucleotide sequence: TGTGCCAGCAGCTTAGTACTTAACAGGGGAGAGACCCAGTACTTC.

The chain has TRBV6-1 and TRBJ1-4, with 7 bases aligning to TRBD1. Germline CDR1 and CDR2: MNHNS and SASEGT. This CDR3 contains 17 residues. After removal of 0 bases from V and 6 bases from J, the junction contained 10 bases not matched to a gene. In nucleotides, the CDR3 is TGTGCCAGCAGTGAAGCGCGGAGGGGGCGAAGGTATGAAAAACTGTTTTTT. It specifies CASSEARRGRRYEKLFF.

This chain joins TRBV7-9 and TRBJ1-2; D remains ambiguous. Deletions cut 1 base from V and 2 bases from J, with 5 bases between. The CDR3 covers 13 residues. From germline, CDR1 is SEHNR and CDR2 FQNEAQ (reference sequence). The CDR3 DNA sequence: TGTGCCAGCAGCTTAGGAGGAAACTATGGCTACACCTTC. It yields the protein CASSLGGNYGYTF.